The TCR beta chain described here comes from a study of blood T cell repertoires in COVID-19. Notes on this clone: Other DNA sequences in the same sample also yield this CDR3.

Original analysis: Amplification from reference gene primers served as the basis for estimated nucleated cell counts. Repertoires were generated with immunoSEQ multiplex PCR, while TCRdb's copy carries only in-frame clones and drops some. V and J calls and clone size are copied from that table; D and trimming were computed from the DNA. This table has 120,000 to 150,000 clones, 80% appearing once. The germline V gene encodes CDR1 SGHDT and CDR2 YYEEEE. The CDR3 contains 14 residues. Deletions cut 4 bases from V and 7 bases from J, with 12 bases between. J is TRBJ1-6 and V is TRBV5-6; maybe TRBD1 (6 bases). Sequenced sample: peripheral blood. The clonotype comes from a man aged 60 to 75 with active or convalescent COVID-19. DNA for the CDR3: TGTGCCAGCAGCCTACGGACAGAGAATTCACCCCTCCACTTT. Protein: CASSLRTENSPLHF.